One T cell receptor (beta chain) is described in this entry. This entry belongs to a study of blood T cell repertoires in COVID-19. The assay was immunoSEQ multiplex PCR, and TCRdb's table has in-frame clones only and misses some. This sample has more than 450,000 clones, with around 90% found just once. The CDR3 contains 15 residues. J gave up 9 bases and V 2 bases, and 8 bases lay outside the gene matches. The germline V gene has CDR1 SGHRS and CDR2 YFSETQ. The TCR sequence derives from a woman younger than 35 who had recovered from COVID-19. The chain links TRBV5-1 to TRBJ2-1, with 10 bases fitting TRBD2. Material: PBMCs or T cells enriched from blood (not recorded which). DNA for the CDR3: TGCGCCAGCAGCTTTGGGCTAGCGGGGGCCGGTGAGCAGTTCTTC. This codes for CASSFGLAGAGEQFF.